Listed here are 13 T cell receptor beta chains from one sample, sequenced in a study of tissue T cells after allogeneic stem cell transplantation. Only in-frame clones appear in the TCRdb table, and some are missing; sequencing was by immunoSEQ multiplex PCR. The repertoire holds about 1,600 clones, about 48% seen once, with approximately 30% in the top ten. The time point was: mouse harvest day 14 after allogeneic transplant. The graft held 10^6 splenic CD5+ T cells and 10^7 T-cell-depleted bone marrow cells. Sequenced sample: spleen. Receptor source: a female BALB/c mouse given C57BL/6 T cells with graft-versus-host disease after an allogeneic hematopoietic cell transplant.

As regards this clone: Gene names denote mouse genes. The observed sequence ends 1 residue before the CDR3 terminus, with the missing tail filled in from the germline J gene. The rearrangement links TRBV26 to TRBJ1-5; tentatively, D is TRBD1 (6 bases). The CDR3 spans 13 residues. V was shortened by 8 bases and J by 3 bases, with 11 bases between the two germline ends. Germline V lookup: CDR1 KGHPV, CDR2 FQNQEV (reference sequence). CDR3 DNA, as far as it was read: TGTGCCAGCCTCCGGGACATCAACCAGGCTCCGCTT. Protein product: CASLRDINQAPL. The whole CDR3 sequence reads CASLRDINQAPLF.

Notes on this clone: The gene symbols are mouse symbols. CDR3 region: CASSDEGWGTEVFF. Partial CDR3 DNA: TGTGCCAGCAGTGATGAGGGATGGGGCACAGAAGTCTTC. The chain uses TRBV13-1 and TRBJ1-1; D is uncertain. The read terminates 1 residue before the CDR3 end, so the remaining end is supplied by the germline J gene. The V gene lost 0 bases and the J gene lost 4 bases, with 10 bases spanning the gap. This CDR3 is 14 amino acids long. Looked up from germline, CDR1 is NSHNY and CDR2 is SYGAGN.

Notes on this clone: Germline is not matched at one junction end, which may reflect a read error. Mouse germline and gene names are used. Read data end 1 residue before the CDR3 end; the end is taken from the germline J gene. V is TRBV29 and J is TRBJ2-7; D ambiguous. The length of the CDR3 is 11 residues. The V gene's germline CDR1 is MSHET and CDR2 SYDVDS. Partial CDR3 DNA: TGCGCTAGCAGGCGACTTTTTGAACAGTAC. Residues: CASRRLFEQY. The whole CDR3 sequence is CASRRLFEQYF.

Sample share makes this clone large. Mouse gene names apply. The sequenced fragment ends 1 residue before the CDR3 boundary, so the rest is inferred from the germline J gene. V is TRBV12-1 and J is TRBJ2-1, with TRBD2 matching 10 bases. Germline lookup yields CDR1 SGHSN and CDR2 HYEKVE. This CDR3 is built from 15 residues. V gave up 4 bases and J gave up 6 bases; unmatched junction bases: 8. The chain's CDR3 is CASSLPGTGVAEQFF. CDR3 bases read: TGTGCCAGCTCCCTTCCCGGGACTGGGGTTGCTGAGCAGTTC.

To note about this clone: Gene labels here are mouse ones. The read falls 1 residue short of the CDR3 end, and the missing part is taken from the germline J gene. This chain joins TRBV31 and TRBJ2-5; D remains unclear. CDR3 length: 11 amino acids. V lost 3 bases, J lost 2 bases, and 3 bases lay in between. CDR1 is GKSSPN and CDR2 is SITVG in the germline V gene. CDR3 DNA (partial): TGTGCCTGGAGCCTCCAAGACACCCAGTAC. This sequence encodes CAWSLQDTQY. The full CDR3 sequence reads CAWSLQDTQYF.

On this clone itself: Any gene name here is a mouse gene name. The read ends 1 residue before the CDR3 terminus; that terminus is restored from the germline J gene. The rearrangement links TRBV16 to TRBJ2-1, with D possibly being TRBD1 (5 bases). Germline V gene data show CDR1 as SGHSA and CDR2 as FRNQAP. The length of the CDR3 is 14 residues. Trimming removed 3 bases at V and 0 bases at J, with 6 bases between. The CDR3 sequence: CASSFQGNYAEQFF. CDR3 bases read: TGTGCAAGCAGCTTCCAGGGTAACTATGCTGAGCAGTTC.

This clone is labeled as large. Genes here carry mouse names. With the read ending 1 residue before the CDR3 end, the germline J gene is used to fill in that end. V gene TRBV13-3 combines with J gene TRBJ2-7; D unresolved. CDR1 is NNHDY, CDR2 SYVADS, per germline. Trimming removed 2 bases from V and 3 bases from J, with 9 bases in between. The CDR3 runs 13 residues. The CDR3 here is CASSEPGIYEQYF. Incomplete CDR3 DNA: TGTGCCAGCAGTGAGCCCGGGATCTATGAACAGTAC.

By share of the sample, this clone is large (0.1 to 1%). Mouse gene names and germline throughout. The read terminates 1 residue before the CDR3 end, so the remaining end is supplied by the germline J gene. The chain links TRBV29 to TRBJ1-4, with a weak D call TRBD1 (5 bases). Germline CDR1 reads MSHET; CDR2 reads SYDVDS. The CDR3 runs to 16 residues. V lost 2 bases and J 0 bases, leaving 10 bases between the germline ends. CDR3 amino acids: CASSLPRTISNERLFF. Partial CDR3 DNA: TGTGCTAGCAGTTTACCTCGGACAATTTCCAACGAAAGATTATTT.

A single count supports this clone. Gene and germline names: mouse. The CDR3 end lies 1 residue beyond the end of the read and is filled in from the germline J gene. The chain has TRBV15 and TRBJ1-1; 7 nucleotides align to TRBD1. J lost 4 bases, V lost 4 bases, and 0 bases had no gene match. The CDR3 extends over 12 amino acids. The germline V gene has CDR1 SGHND and CDR2 FRSKSL. The CDR3 DNA, read in part, is TGTGCCAGCAGTTCAGGGGGCACAGAAGTCTTC. Protein product: CASSSGGTEVF. The entire CDR3 sequence reads CASSSGGTEVFF.

This clone was counted once. The gene symbols are mouse symbols. The sequence runs out 1 residue before the end of the CDR3; the remainder is reconstructed from the germline J gene. This sequence joins TRBV5 and TRBJ2-7; 8 positions agree with TRBD2. The CDR3 is 14 amino acids. Looked up from germline, CDR1 is LGHNA and CDR2 is YNLKQL (reference sequence). The CDR3 region is CAAAKIPGGWEQYF. Incomplete CDR3 DNA: TGTGCAGCAGCCAAGATCCCTGGGGGGTGGGAACAGTAC.

Regarding this clone: Gene labels here are mouse ones. The read falls 1 residue short of the CDR3 end, and the missing part is taken from the germline J gene. The V and J genes are TRBV13-3 and TRBJ2-3; D possibly corresponds to TRBD1 (6 bases). CDR3 length: 13 residues. Germline V gives CDR1 NNHDY, CDR2 SYVADS. V lost 5 bases to trimming and J lost 0 bases, with 7 bases between them. CDR3 DNA (partial): TGTGCCAGCAGACAGGGTAGTGCAGAAACGCTGTAT. Amino acid sequence: CASRQGSAETLY. The full CDR3 sequence reads CASRQGSAETLYF.

Turning to this clone: Genes and germline are mouse. The sequenced fragment ends 1 residue before the CDR3 boundary, so the rest is inferred from the germline J gene. The chain has TRBV13-3 and TRBJ2-3; no definite D call. The CDR3 extends over 14 amino acids. Trimming removed 2 bases from V and 0 bases from J, with 7 bases in between. Germline values: CDR1 NNHDY, CDR2 SYVADS. The sequenced CDR3 bases are TGTGCCAGCAGTGACACCCATAGTGCAGAAACGCTGTAT. It codes for CASSDTHSAETLY. The whole CDR3 reads CASSDTHSAETLYF.

This clone was detected once. Genes and germline come from the mouse. The CDR3 goes on 1 residue after the read ends, and that part is filled in from the germline J gene. This rearrangement joins TRBV17 to TRBJ2-2; either TRBD1 or TRBD2 may supply D (5 bases each). Trimming cost V 0 bases and J 0 bases, with 8 bases left between them. The V gene's germline CDR1 is MNHDT and CDR2 YYDKIL. The length of the CDR3 is 16 residues. CDR3 DNA (partial): TGTGCTAGCAGTAGAGACGCGGGGGCAAACACCGGGCAGCTCTAC. Amino acid sequence: CASSRDAGANTGQLY. The full-length CDR3 reads as CASSRDAGANTGQLYF.